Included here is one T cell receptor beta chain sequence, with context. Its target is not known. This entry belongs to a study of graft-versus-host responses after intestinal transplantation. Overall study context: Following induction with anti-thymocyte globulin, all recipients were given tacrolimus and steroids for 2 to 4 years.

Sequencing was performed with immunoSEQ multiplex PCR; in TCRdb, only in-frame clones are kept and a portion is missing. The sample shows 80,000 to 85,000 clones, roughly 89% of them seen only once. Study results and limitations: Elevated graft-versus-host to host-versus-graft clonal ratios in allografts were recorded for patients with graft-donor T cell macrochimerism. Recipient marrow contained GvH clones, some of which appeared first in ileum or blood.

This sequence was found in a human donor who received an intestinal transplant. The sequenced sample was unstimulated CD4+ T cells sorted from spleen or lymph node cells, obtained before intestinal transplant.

In DNA form, the CDR3 reads TGTGCCAGTAGTATAGGAGGGGGAGAAGCTTTCTTT. Its translation is CASSIGGGEAFF. The chain joins TRBV19 to TRBJ1-1, with D perhaps matching TRBD1 (6 bases). V shed 1 base and J shed 8 bases, with 8 bases lying between them. The CDR3 length is 12 residues. The germline V gene has CDR1 LNHDA and CDR2 SQIVND (reference sequence). The full variable domain, with the rest looked up from reference TRBV19 and TRBJ1-1, is DGGITQSPKYLFRKEGQNVTLSCEQNLNHDAMYWYRQDPGQGLRLIYYSQIVNDFQKGDIAEGYSVSREKKESFPLTVTSAQKNPTAFYLCASSIGGGEAFFGQGTRLTVV.